The entry below gives a single T cell receptor beta chain sequence along with its context. Its antigen remains unidentified. Since a much larger clone is just one base distant, this may be a read error. This sample is drawn from a study of post-analysis software for immune sequencing data. Findings and limits, study-wide: Patients carried five TRBV segments more frequently than controls did, and TRBV5-6, TRBV5-1 and TRBV20-1 were among them.

Every TCR beta cDNA library bore unique molecular identifiers. TCRdb re-analysed the PCR reads in MiXCR, keeping a single row per CDR3 protein. The data show around 500,000 distinct CDR3 sequences, around a third seen once. The germline CDR1 and CDR2 sequences are SEHNR and FQNEAQ (reference sequence). The CDR3 contains 12 residues. The clonotype comes from a girl aged 2-17 years with multiple sclerosis. What was sequenced was blood. J is TRBJ2-5 and V is TRBV7-9; D might be TRBD1 (6 bases). The J call may not be correct, given that the DNA end is closer to TRBJ2-7. CDR3 residues: CACSQQGSEQYF. As DNA, the CDR3 is TGTGCCTGCAGCCAACAGGGTAGCGAGCAGTACTTC.